One and the same sample provided the 21 T cell receptor beta chains below, sequenced in a study of T cell responses to AZD1222 COVID-19 vaccine. Sequencing was performed with immunoSEQ multiplex PCR; in TCRdb, only in-frame clones are kept and a portion is missing. The sample yields approximately 150,000 clones, just over 90% seen once. The sample consisted of peripheral blood, taken on day 0 of MenACWY control vaccination. The receptors shown here come from an adult in good health.

The CDR3 nucleotides are TGTGCCACCAGTGATTCAGGGGGGGTCCCCCAGCATTTT. Translated: CATSDSGGVPQHF. The chain combines TRBV24-1 with TRBJ1-5; 7 nucleotides match TRBD1. The V gene's germline CDR1 is KGHDR and CDR2 SFDVKD. This CDR3 region has 13 residues. V lost 2 bases, J lost 10 bases, and 4 bases stayed unmatched.

The gene calls are TRBV19 and TRBJ2-7, with 7 bases fitting TRBD1. CDR1 is LNHDA and CDR2 is SQIVND in the germline V gene (reference sequence). This CDR3 is 15 amino acids long. The V segment lost 2 bases and the J segment 2 bases; nucleotides outside the gene matches: 6. CDR3 coding DNA: TGTGCCAGTAGTATAACGCCAGGGGGTCCCTACGAGCAGTACTTC. It codes for CASSITPGGPYEQYF. Complete variable domain (other parts from reference TRBV19 and TRBJ2-7): DGGITQSPKYLFRKEGQNVTLSCEQNLNHDAMYWYRQDPGQGLRLIYYSQIVNDFQKGDIAEGYSVSREKKESFPLTVTSAQKNPTAFYLCASSITPGGPYEQYFGPGTRLTVT.

The chain recombines TRBV20-1 with TRBJ2-1; 8 bases are a match to TRBD2. J was trimmed by 10 bases and V by 4 bases; bases with no gene match: 0. Germline values: CDR1 DFQATT, CDR2 SNEGSKA (reference sequence). This CDR3 contains 10 residues. CDR3 residues: CSATSGEQFF. The CDR3, as DNA: TGCAGTGCTACTAGCGGGGAGCAGTTCTTC.

The V gene is TRBV5-4, the J gene TRBJ1-2; 8 bases agree with TRBD1. The CDR3 consists of 14 residues. Germline-derived CDR1 and CDR2 are SGHNT and YYREEE (reference sequence). Trimming at V came to 3 bases and at J to 6 bases, leaving 7 bases not matched to a gene. The CDR3 nucleotides are TGTGCCAGCAGCTGGGCTGACAGGGGTCATGGCTACACCTTC. Its translation: CASSWADRGHGYTF.

V usage is TRBV27 and J usage is TRBJ1-4, with unresolved D. V was clipped by 2 bases and J by 0 bases, with 13 bases between them. CDR1 and CDR2 (germline): MNHEY, SMNVEV (reference sequence). CDR3 length: 17 residues. CDR3 loop: CASSLSSRAATNEKLFF. The CDR3 DNA sequence: TGTGCCAGCAGTTTAAGTAGCCGGGCCGCAACTAATGAAAAACTGTTTTTT.

The chain combines TRBV5-1 with TRBJ2-2, with D possibly matching TRBD1 (5 bases). V gave up 4 bases and J gave up 7 bases, with 11 bases separating them. Germline V CDR1 and CDR2: SGHRS, YFSETQ. The CDR3 is made up of 13 amino acids. CDR3 in amino acids: CASSMTVNGELFF. CDR3 in DNA: TGCGCCAGCAGCATGACAGTGAACGGGGAGCTGTTTTTT.

The rearrangement joins TRBV6-2 or TRBV6-3 to TRBJ2-3, with D uncertain. There are 12 residues in the CDR3. Trimming cost V 5 bases and J 11 bases, with 14 bases left between them. Germline V gives CDR1 MNHEY, CDR2 SVGEGT. DNA of the CDR3: TGTGCCAGCAGTCCACTTGTCCACAAGCAGTATTTT. Protein: CASSPLVHKQYF.

This chain connects TRBV5-5 to TRBJ1-5; 11 bases map to TRBD1. CDR3 length: 18 amino acids. Trimming cost V 4 bases and J 2 bases; bases outside gene matches: 11. The germline V gene has CDR1 SGHKS and CDR2 YYEKEE (reference sequence). The CDR3 loop reads CASSPWTGGVPRNQPQHF. DNA of the CDR3: TGTGCCAGCAGCCCTTGGACAGGGGGCGTTCCTCGCAATCAGCCCCAGCATTTT.

The chain recombines TRBV6-5 with TRBJ2-7; 9 positions match TRBD1. The V gene end was trimmed by 6 bases and the J gene end by 4 bases; junction bases not matched to a gene: 10. Germline V gene lookup returns CDR1 MNHEY and CDR2 SVGAGI. This CDR3 region has 15 residues. The CDR3 protein is CASRPTSDRGYEQYF. DNA of the CDR3: TGTGCCAGCAGACCCACTTCGGACAGGGGTTACGAGCAGTACTTC.

This clone was seen only once. This sequence joins TRBV3-1 (or the pseudogene TRBV3-2) and TRBJ2-7, with D perhaps being TRBD1 or TRBD2 (6 bases each). Germline V gene sequence: CDR1 LGHDT, CDR2 YNNKEL (reference sequence). The CDR3 covers 12 residues. The ends were cut back, 4 bases at V and 6 bases at J, with 10 bases in the middle. Here the CDR3 DNA reads TGTGCCAGCAGCCGACCGGGGGCCGAGCAGTACTTC. The encoded protein is CASSRPGAEQYF.

The CDR3 is CASSKSADRGNQPQHF. The CDR3 nucleotides read TGTGCCAGCAGCAAATCCGCCGACAGGGGCAATCAGCCCCAGCATTTT. The chain uses TRBV21-1 and TRBJ1-5; TRBD1 was called by the table and not checked on the DNA. TRBV21-1 is given as a pseudogene. The CDR3 consists of 16 residues.

V and J are TRBV7-8 and TRBJ1-5; D might be TRBD1 (5 bases). The V gene's germline CDR1 is SGHVS and CDR2 FQNEAQ. The V and J ends lost 1 base and 7 bases respectively, with 14 bases between them. The CDR3 runs to 15 residues. The CDR3 is CASSLDGTLGQPQHF. CDR3 nucleotide sequence: TGTGCCAGCAGCTTAGACGGGACCCTGGGGCAGCCCCAGCATTTT.

V usage is TRBV5-4 and J usage is TRBJ2-1; D remains ambiguous. In germline, CDR1 is SGHNT, CDR2 YYREEE (reference sequence). Trimming pared 1 base from V and 3 bases from J, leaving 5 bases between. CDR3 length equals 13 residues. The CDR3 nucleotides read TGTGCCAGCAGCTTGTACGGCTACAATGAGCAGTTCTTC. It encodes CASSLYGYNEQFF.

V is TRBV6-6 and J is TRBJ1-6; TRBD1 matches 12 bases. The germline V gene has CDR1 MNHNY and CDR2 SVGAGI (reference sequence). This CDR3 region has 17 residues. V trimming: 5 bases; J trimming: 3 bases; junction bases outside the gene matches: 5. CDR3 sequence: CASSPGQGAYYNSPLHF. The CDR3 coding sequence is TGTGCCAGCAGTCCGGGACAGGGGGCTTACTATAATTCACCCCTCCACTTT.

The chain joins TRBV9 to TRBJ2-7; possible D gene TRBD1, 6 bases. Germline V gene sequence: CDR1 SGDLS, CDR2 YYNGEE. Trimming pared 4 bases from V and 0 bases from J, leaving 20 bases between. The CDR3 extends over 17 amino acids. Here the CDR3 reads CASSPPSGTHGSYEQYF. CDR3 coding DNA: TGTGCCAGCAGCCCCCCTTCCGGGACACATGGCTCCTACGAGCAGTACTTC.

The chain carries TRBV19 and TRBJ2-1, with 10 bases identical to TRBD1. The junction had 9 bases not matched to a gene; V was cut back by 5 bases and J by 8 bases. The length of the CDR3 is 15 residues. The germline CDR1 and CDR2 sequences are LNHDA and SQIVND (reference sequence). CDR3 loop: CASSSAGQGGDEQFF. CDR3 bases: TGTGCCAGTAGTTCCGCCGGACAGGGGGGGGATGAGCAGTTCTTC.

This chain links TRBV7-2 with TRBJ1-5, with a weak D call TRBD1 (5 bases). V shed 5 bases and J shed 4 bases, with 18 bases lying between them. The V gene's germline CDR1 is SGHTA and CDR2 FQGNSA. This CDR3 spans 16 amino acids. This CDR3 reads CASSPDSFLLNQPQHF. In nucleotides, the CDR3 is TGTGCCAGCAGCCCAGACAGCTTCCTCCTTAATCAGCCCCAGCATTTT.

This chain uses TRBV29-1 with TRBJ2-1; D not certain. The V end lost 8 bases, the J end lost 4 bases, and 12 bases lay between the germline ends. The CDR3 contains 12 residues. The germline V gene has CDR1 SQVTM and CDR2 ANQGSEA. In DNA form, the CDR3 reads TGCAGCACCAGGTTGGGGTACAATGAGCAGTTCTTC. Its protein is CSTRLGYNEQFF.

The chain combines TRBV9 with TRBJ1-5, with D perhaps TRBD1 (6 bases). The CDR3 extends over 15 amino acids. CDR1 and CDR2 (germline): SGDLS, YYNGEE. V gave up 0 bases and J gave up 4 bases, with 11 bases separating them. The CDR3 nucleotides read TGTGCCAGCAGCGTAGGCGTCAGGGGAAATCAGCCCCAGCATTTT. Translated: CASSVGVRGNQPQHF. Together with reference TRBV9 and TRBJ1-5, the CDR3 gives the full variable domain: DSGVTQTPKHLITATGQRVTLRCSPRSGDLSVYWYQQSLDQGLQFLIQYYNGEERAKGNILERFSAQQFPDLHSELNLSSLELGDSALYFCASSVGVRGNQPQHFGDGTRLSIL.

The J gene is TRBJ2-7, the V gene TRBV11-1; perhaps D is TRBD1 or TRBD2 (5 bases each). The germline gives CDR1 SGHAT, CDR2 FQDESV (reference sequence). V was pared by 1 base and J by 5 bases, with 15 bases between. This CDR3 contains 15 residues. CDR3 sequence: CASSLVGGAPDEQYF. The CDR3 bases are TGTGCCAGCAGCTTAGTTGGGGGTGCTCCGGACGAGCAGTACTTC.

As DNA, the CDR3 is TGTGCCAGTAGGGTCAGGGAAGAAGCTTTCTTT. Amino acids: CASRVREEAFF. The chain combines TRBV19 with TRBJ1-1, with D possibly matching TRBD1 (5 bases). The V gene's germline CDR1 is LNHDA and CDR2 SQIVND (reference sequence). The CDR3 has 11 amino acids. Trimming removed 6 bases from V and 8 bases from J, with 10 bases in between. The full variable domain, its missing parts supplied by reference TRBV19 and TRBJ1-1, is DGGITQSPKYLFRKEGQNVTLSCEQNLNHDAMYWYRQDPGQGLRLIYYSQIVNDFQKGDIAEGYSVSREKKESFPLTVTSAQKNPTAFYLCASRVREEAFFGQGTRLTVV.